The clone carrying this T cell receptor (beta chain) was observed a few times. Its antigen is as yet unknown. The entry originates in a study of CD8 T cells in ankylosing spondylitis. Study-level points and caveats: Reported data indicate significant enrichment of disease-linked clones within matched ankylosing spondylitis synovial fluid. A motif of several highly homologous TCR beta variants was seen as apparently characteristic of ankylosing spondylitis blood. Disease-linked clones had a CD8+ phenotype and relatively low frequency in peripheral blood.

Making the TCR beta libraries involved quantitative 5'-RACE with molecular barcodes. MiXCR, run by TCRdb on the 5' RACE reads, gives a single entry per CDR3 protein. The data show 750,000 to 850,000 distinct CDR3 sequences, 10% to 15% seen once. The CDR3 contains 14 residues. V lost 0 bases to trimming and J lost 6 bases, with 13 bases between them. Germline V gene data show CDR1 as SGDLS and CDR2 as YYNGEE. The V gene is TRBV9, the J gene TRBJ2-7; either TRBD1 or TRBD2 may supply D (5 bases each). This clonotype originated in a male donor with ankylosing spondylitis. Sequencing was performed on blood, either unsorted or a sorted T cell fraction (not recorded which). This chain's CDR3 is CASSVEGTTREQYF. The DNA of the CDR3 is TGTGCCAGCAGCGTAGAAGGGACGACTCGCGAGCAGTACTTC.